This is a list of T cell receptor beta chains from one sample in a study of blood T cell repertoires in COVID-19. Using immunoSEQ multiplex PCR, the repertoire was profiled, and TCRdb retains in-frame clones only, with some absent. The sample has just under 250,000 clones, approximately 90% seen once. The sequenced material came from PBMCs or T cells enriched from blood (not recorded which). The origin of the receptors is a woman aged 25 to 39 who had recovered from COVID-19. Each CDR3 is given with its conserved first and last residue. The order of the fields is CDR3 length, clone size, V gene, J gene, D gene, CDR3 protein, CDR3 DNA. D genes are given only for firm matches. Only some rows state a clone size, as once, few, many or a class for expanded clones.

len: 15; abundance: NA; v_gene: TRBV6-2/TRBV6-3; j_gene: TRBJ2-5; d_gene: NA; CDR3aa: CASSYFRELQETQYF; CDR3nt: TGTGCCAGCAGTTACTTTAGAGAATTGCAAGAGACCCAGTACTTC
len: 16; abundance: NA; v_gene: TRBV11-2; j_gene: TRBJ2-1; d_gene: NA; CDR3aa: CASSSSQGGPYNEQFF; CDR3nt: TGTGCCAGCAGCTCCTCCCAGGGGGGTCCCTACAATGAGCAGTTCTTC
len: 15; abundance: NA; v_gene: TRBV5-6; j_gene: TRBJ1-1; d_gene: NA; CDR3aa: CASSLGRGRNTEAFF; CDR3nt: TGTGCCAGCAGCTTGGGAAGGGGTAGGAACACTGAAGCTTTCTTT
len: 15; abundance: NA; v_gene: TRBV18; j_gene: TRBJ2-2; d_gene: TRBD2; CDR3aa: CASSPARGDTGELFF; CDR3nt: TGTGCCAGCTCACCTGCCCGGGGGGATACCGGGGAGCTGTTTTTT
len: 14; abundance: NA; v_gene: TRBV9; j_gene: TRBJ2-7; d_gene: NA; CDR3aa: CASSVLYAGGEQYF; CDR3nt: TGTGCCAGCAGCGTTCTCTATGCCGGGGGCGAGCAGTACTTC
len: 12; abundance: NA; v_gene: TRBV28; j_gene: TRBJ1-5; d_gene: NA; CDR3aa: CASRTQERPQHF; CDR3nt: TGTGCCAGCAGAACACAGGAGCGGCCCCAGCATTTT
len: 16; abundance: NA; v_gene: TRBV30; j_gene: TRBJ1-2; d_gene: NA; CDR3aa: CAWSSRRDTTNYGYTF; CDR3nt: TGTGCCTGGAGTAGCCGCCGGGACACGACTAACTATGGCTACACCTTC
len: 17; abundance: NA; v_gene: TRBV7-2; j_gene: TRBJ2-2; d_gene: TRBD1; CDR3aa: CASSLEATGQGSGELFF; CDR3nt: TGTGCCAGCAGCTTAGAAGCAACAGGACAGGGGTCCGGGGAGCTGTTTTTT
len: 18; abundance: NA; v_gene: TRBV28; j_gene: TRBJ1-2; d_gene: TRBD1; CDR3aa: CASRFRRGATGLHYGYTF; CDR3nt: TGTGCCAGCAGGTTTCGACGGGGCGCGACAGGGCTGCACTATGGCTACACCTTC
len: 13; abundance: few; v_gene: TRBV30; j_gene: TRBJ1-2; d_gene: NA; CDR3aa: CAWSVRGDGGYTF; CDR3nt: TGTGCCTGGAGTGTACGGGGGGACGGGGGCTACACCTTC
len: 13; abundance: once; v_gene: TRBV7-2; j_gene: TRBJ2-7; d_gene: NA; CDR3aa: CASSPPTSLLQYF; CDR3nt: TGTGCCAGCAGCCCTCCCACTAGTCTGCTGCAGTACTTC
len: 15; abundance: NA; v_gene: TRBV30; j_gene: TRBJ2-7; d_gene: NA; CDR3aa: CAWSVPQQATYEQYF; CDR3nt: TGTGCCTGGAGTGTACCACAACAGGCGACCTACGAGCAGTACTTC
len: 12; abundance: NA; v_gene: TRBV6-5; j_gene: TRBJ1-2; d_gene: NA; CDR3aa: CASSSVPYGYTF; CDR3nt: TGTGCCAGCAGCTCGGTGCCCTATGGCTACACCTTC
len: 14; abundance: NA; v_gene: TRBV30; j_gene: TRBJ2-7; d_gene: TRBD1; CDR3aa: CAWSADRGSYEQYF; CDR3nt: TGTGCCTGGAGTGCGGACAGGGGATCCTACGAGCAGTACTTC
len: 13; abundance: NA; v_gene: TRBV7-2; j_gene: TRBJ2-1; d_gene: TRBD2; CDR3aa: CASRPAGANEQFF; CDR3nt: TGTGCCAGCAGACCAGCGGGAGCTAATGAGCAGTTCTTC
len: 15; abundance: NA; v_gene: TRBV27; j_gene: TRBJ2-7; d_gene: TRBD2; CDR3aa: CASSFGTSGTYEQYF; CDR3nt: TGTGCCAGCAGTTTCGGAACTAGCGGTACCTACGAGCAGTACTTC
len: 12; abundance: NA; v_gene: TRBV14; j_gene: TRBJ1-2; d_gene: NA; CDR3aa: CASSGQRYGYTF; CDR3nt: TGTGCCAGCAGCGGCCAGCGCTATGGCTACACCTTC
len: 13; abundance: NA; v_gene: TRBV28; j_gene: TRBJ1-1; d_gene: TRBD1; CDR3aa: CATSTGGYTEAFF; CDR3nt: TGTGCCACCTCCACAGGGGGCTACACTGAAGCTTTCTTT
len: 15; abundance: NA; v_gene: TRBV15; j_gene: TRBJ2-1; d_gene: TRBD2; CDR3aa: CATSGKGLANSEQFF; CDR3nt: TGTGCCACCAGCGGGAAGGGACTAGCTAATAGTGAGCAGTTCTTC
len: 16; abundance: NA; v_gene: TRBV9; j_gene: TRBJ2-3; d_gene: TRBD2; CDR3aa: CASSPPAGSSTDTQYF; CDR3nt: TGTGCCAGCAGCCCACCAGCGGGGTCTAGCACAGATACGCAGTATTTT
len: 12; abundance: NA; v_gene: TRBV9; j_gene: TRBJ1-1; d_gene: NA; CDR3aa: CASSVVGGEAFF; CDR3nt: TGTGCCAGCAGCGTAGTAGGAGGTGAAGCTTTCTTT
len: 12; abundance: NA; v_gene: TRBV21-1; j_gene: TRBJ2-7; d_gene: NA; CDR3aa: CASSNRGREQYF; CDR3nt: TGTGCCAGCAGCAACAGGGGGCGCGAGCAGTACTTC
len: 11; abundance: NA; v_gene: TRBV25-1; j_gene: TRBJ1-1; d_gene: NA; CDR3aa: CASSAGTEAFF; CDR3nt: TGTGCCAGCAGCGCCGGCACTGAAGCTTTCTTT
len: 16; abundance: few; v_gene: TRBV5-1; j_gene: TRBJ2-2; d_gene: NA; CDR3aa: CASSARQVRNTGELFF; CDR3nt: TGCGCCAGCAGCGCCCGACAGGTTAGGAACACCGGGGAGCTGTTTTTT
len: 15; abundance: NA; v_gene: TRBV10-1; j_gene: TRBJ2-7; d_gene: NA; CDR3aa: CASIYRAKNSYEQYF; CDR3nt: TGCGCCAGCATCTACAGGGCTAAGAACTCCTACGAGCAGTACTTC
len: 18; abundance: NA; v_gene: TRBV10-3; j_gene: TRBJ2-3; d_gene: TRBD2; CDR3aa: CAISEGRLAGGFTDTQYF; CDR3nt: TGTGCCATCAGTGAAGGTAGGCTAGCGGGAGGATTCACAGATACGCAGTATTTT
len: 14; abundance: NA; v_gene: TRBV19; j_gene: TRBJ1-1; d_gene: NA; CDR3aa: CASSITGRNTEAFF; CDR3nt: TGTGCCAGTAGTATCACAGGACGGAACACTGAAGCTTTCTTT
len: 16; abundance: NA; v_gene: TRBV3-1/TRBV3-2; j_gene: TRBJ2-7; d_gene: NA; CDR3aa: CASSRAIGVLIGEQYF; CDR3nt: TGTGCCAGCAGCAGGGCGATAGGGGTCTTAATTGGCGAGCAGTACTTC
len: 11; abundance: once; v_gene: TRBV29-1; j_gene: TRBJ1-2; d_gene: NA; CDR3aa: CSVEGVYGYTF; CDR3nt: TGCAGCGTTGAAGGAGTATATGGCTACACCTTC
len: 12; abundance: NA; v_gene: TRBV7-2; j_gene: TRBJ1-1; d_gene: NA; CDR3aa: CASSSSVAQAFF; CDR3nt: TGTGCCAGCAGCTCCTCCGTGGCCCAAGCTTTCTTT
len: 15; abundance: once; v_gene: TRBV27; j_gene: TRBJ2-5; d_gene: TRBD2; CDR3aa: CASSSSSGLQETQYF; CDR3nt: TGTGCCAGCAGCTCCTCTAGCGGATTACAAGAGACCCAGTACTTC
len: 15; abundance: NA; v_gene: TRBV19; j_gene: TRBJ1-5; d_gene: TRBD1; CDR3aa: CASNPLDRGNQPQHF; CDR3nt: TGTGCCAGTAACCCTCTGGACAGGGGCAATCAGCCCCAGCATTTT
len: 15; abundance: NA; v_gene: TRBV7-9; j_gene: TRBJ2-1; d_gene: TRBD2; CDR3aa: CASSLVSGTSDEQFF; CDR3nt: TGTGCCAGCAGCCTGGTCAGCGGGACTAGCGATGAGCAGTTCTTC
len: 17; abundance: NA; v_gene: TRBV10-3; j_gene: TRBJ2-7; d_gene: TRBD2; CDR3aa: CAIKRGLAGVSSGEQYF; CDR3nt: TGTGCCATCAAGCGAGGACTAGCGGGTGTCTCCTCCGGCGAGCAGTACTTC
len: 17; abundance: few; v_gene: TRBV5-1; j_gene: TRBJ2-2; d_gene: TRBD2; CDR3aa: CASSLDPAGGSTGELFF; CDR3nt: TGCGCCAGCAGCTTGGATCCAGCGGGAGGGAGCACCGGGGAGCTGTTTTTT
len: 16; abundance: NA; v_gene: TRBV27; j_gene: TRBJ1-2; d_gene: TRBD1; CDR3aa: CASSDTLGQGPYGYTF; CDR3nt: TGTGCCAGCAGCGACACCTTGGGACAGGGGCCTTATGGCTACACCTTC
len: 13; abundance: NA; v_gene: TRBV18; j_gene: TRBJ1-1; d_gene: NA; CDR3aa: CASSPGQNNEAFF; CDR3nt: TGTGCCAGCTCACCAGGACAGAACAATGAAGCTTTCTTT
len: 13; abundance: NA; v_gene: TRBV14; j_gene: TRBJ1-5; d_gene: NA; CDR3aa: CASSQDRGQPQHF; CDR3nt: TGTGCCAGCAGCCAAGATCGGGGGCAGCCCCAGCATTTT
len: 17; abundance: few; v_gene: TRBV3-1/TRBV3-2; j_gene: TRBJ1-6; d_gene: NA; CDR3aa: CASSQEGGPGRNSPLHF; CDR3nt: TGTGCCAGCAGCCAAGAGGGGGGGCCAGGGAGGAATTCACCCCTCCACTTT
len: 15; abundance: NA; v_gene: TRBV28; j_gene: TRBJ2-3; d_gene: NA; CDR3aa: CASSLQAGGANTQYF; CDR3nt: TGTGCCAGCAGTTTACAAGCGGGTGGGGCAAATACGCAGTATTTT
len: 14; abundance: NA; v_gene: TRBV19; j_gene: TRBJ2-6; d_gene: NA; CDR3aa: CASSRDSGANVLTF; CDR3nt: TGTGCCAGTAGTCGGGACTCTGGGGCCAACGTCCTGACTTTC
len: 16; abundance: NA; v_gene: TRBV4-3; j_gene: TRBJ1-3; d_gene: NA; CDR3aa: CASSPQAAGTGNTIYF; CDR3nt: TGCGCCAGCAGCCCACAGGCTGCAGGAACTGGAAACACCATATATTTT
len: 17; abundance: NA; v_gene: TRBV28; j_gene: TRBJ1-2; d_gene: NA; CDR3aa: CASSLSPVAQGDYGYTF; CDR3nt: TGTGCCAGCAGTTTATCCCCCGTGGCCCAAGGGGACTATGGCTACACCTTC
len: 17; abundance: NA; v_gene: TRBV3-1/TRBV3-2; j_gene: TRBJ2-7; d_gene: TRBD2; CDR3aa: CASSHSGLPGRGYEQYF; CDR3nt: TGTGCCAGCAGCCATTCGGGACTACCAGGGAGGGGCTACGAGCAGTACTTC
len: 18; abundance: NA; v_gene: TRBV4-1; j_gene: TRBJ1-1; d_gene: NA; CDR3aa: CASSRHADRGRVNTEAFF; CDR3nt: TGCGCCAGCAGCCGACATGCGGACAGAGGGAGGGTGAACACTGAAGCTTTCTTT
len: 13; abundance: NA; v_gene: TRBV29-1; j_gene: TRBJ1-1; d_gene: NA; CDR3aa: CMGGQAANTEAFF; CDR3nt: TGCATGGGGGGGCAGGCCGCGAACACTGAAGCTTTCTTT
len: 14; abundance: few; v_gene: TRBV19; j_gene: TRBJ1-1; d_gene: TRBD1; CDR3aa: CASSRGDRGSEAFF; CDR3nt: TGTGCCAGTAGTAGGGGGGACAGGGGGTCTGAAGCTTTCTTT
len: 15; abundance: NA; v_gene: TRBV4-3; j_gene: TRBJ2-1; d_gene: TRBD1; CDR3aa: CASSQDMGQYNEQFF; CDR3nt: TGCGCCAGCAGCCAAGATATGGGACAGTACAATGAGCAGTTCTTC
len: 16; abundance: NA; v_gene: TRBV6-2/TRBV6-3; j_gene: TRBJ2-1; d_gene: TRBD2; CDR3aa: CASSSSTSGRRNEQFF; CDR3nt: TGTGCCAGCAGTTCCTCCACTAGCGGGAGGAGGAATGAGCAGTTCTTC
len: 12; abundance: NA; v_gene: TRBV27; j_gene: TRBJ1-3; d_gene: NA; CDR3aa: CASSGSGNTIYF; CDR3nt: TGTGCCAGCTCCGGCTCTGGAAACACCATATATTTT
len: 14; abundance: NA; v_gene: TRBV5-1; j_gene: TRBJ1-4; d_gene: NA; CDR3aa: CASSQTGSNEKLFF; CDR3nt: TGCGCCAGCAGCCAAACAGGGTCCAATGAAAAACTGTTTTTT
len: 11; abundance: NA; v_gene: TRBV20-1; j_gene: TRBJ1-2; d_gene: NA; CDR3aa: CSASSRPGYTF; CDR3nt: TGCAGTGCTAGTTCCAGGCCTGGCTACACCTTC
len: 15; abundance: NA; v_gene: TRBV13; j_gene: TRBJ1-1; d_gene: NA; CDR3aa: CASSPQMEENTEAFF; CDR3nt: TGTGCCAGCAGCCCACAGATGGAGGAAAACACTGAAGCTTTCTTT
len: 11; abundance: few; v_gene: TRBV20-1; j_gene: TRBJ2-1; d_gene: NA; CDR3aa: CSAPAGPSQVF; CDR3nt: TGCAGTGCCCCAGCAGGGCCCAGTCAGGTCTTC
len: 12; abundance: NA; v_gene: TRBV7-2; j_gene: TRBJ1-5; d_gene: NA; CDR3aa: CASSPGGQPQHF; CDR3nt: TGTGCCAGCAGCCCCGGCGGGCAGCCCCAGCATTTT
len: 15; abundance: NA; v_gene: TRBV4-1; j_gene: TRBJ1-2; d_gene: NA; CDR3aa: CASSQGTVHNYGYTF; CDR3nt: TGCGCCAGCAGCCAAGGGACAGTTCATAACTATGGCTACACCTTC